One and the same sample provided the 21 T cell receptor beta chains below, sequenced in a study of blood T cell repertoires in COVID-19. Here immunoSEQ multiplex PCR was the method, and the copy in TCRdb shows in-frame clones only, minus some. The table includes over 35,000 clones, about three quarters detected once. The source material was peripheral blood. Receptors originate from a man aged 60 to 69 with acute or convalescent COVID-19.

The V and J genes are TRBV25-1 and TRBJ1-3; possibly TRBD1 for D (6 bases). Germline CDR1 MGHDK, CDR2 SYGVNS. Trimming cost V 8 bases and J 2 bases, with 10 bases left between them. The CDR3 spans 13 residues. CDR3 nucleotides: TGTGCCAGCTTAGGGGGACCTGGAAACACCATATATTTT. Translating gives CASLGGPGNTIYF.

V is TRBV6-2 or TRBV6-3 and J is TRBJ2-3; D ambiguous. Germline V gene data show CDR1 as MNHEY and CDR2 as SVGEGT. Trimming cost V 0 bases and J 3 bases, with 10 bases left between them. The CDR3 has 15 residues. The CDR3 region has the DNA TGTGCCAGCAGTTACTCAGCCCTCTCAACAGATACGCAGTATTTT. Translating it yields CASSYSALSTDTQYF.

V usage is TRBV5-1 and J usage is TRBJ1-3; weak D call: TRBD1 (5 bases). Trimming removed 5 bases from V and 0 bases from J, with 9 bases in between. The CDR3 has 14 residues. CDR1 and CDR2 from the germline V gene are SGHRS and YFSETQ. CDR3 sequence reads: CASRPTGSGNTIYF. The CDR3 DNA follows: TGCGCCAGCAGACCCACAGGCTCTGGAAACACCATATATTTT.

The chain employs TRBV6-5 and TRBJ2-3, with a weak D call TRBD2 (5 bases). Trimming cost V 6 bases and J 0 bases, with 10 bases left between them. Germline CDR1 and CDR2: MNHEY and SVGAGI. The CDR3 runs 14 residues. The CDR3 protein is CASRRASSTDTQYF. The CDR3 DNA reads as TGTGCCAGCAGGCGGGCCTCAAGCACAGATACGCAGTATTTT.

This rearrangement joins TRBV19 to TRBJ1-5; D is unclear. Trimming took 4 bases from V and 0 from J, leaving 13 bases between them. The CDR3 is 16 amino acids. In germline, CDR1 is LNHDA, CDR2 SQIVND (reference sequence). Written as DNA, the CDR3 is TGTGCCAGTAGTACTCTTCCACGGGGTAGCAATCAGCCCCAGCATTTT. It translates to CASSTLPRGSNQPQHF.

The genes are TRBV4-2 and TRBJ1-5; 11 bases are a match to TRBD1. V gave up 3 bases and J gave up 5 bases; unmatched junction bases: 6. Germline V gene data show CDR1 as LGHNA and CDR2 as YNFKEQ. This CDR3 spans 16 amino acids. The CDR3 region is CASSQGDRGSDQPQHF. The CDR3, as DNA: TGTGCCAGCAGCCAGGGGGACAGGGGGAGCGATCAGCCCCAGCATTTT.

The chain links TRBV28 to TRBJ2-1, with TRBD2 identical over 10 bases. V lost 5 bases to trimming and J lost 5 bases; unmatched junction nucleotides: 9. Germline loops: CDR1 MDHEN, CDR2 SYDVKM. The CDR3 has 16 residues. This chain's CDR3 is CASSLLAGGFDNEQFF. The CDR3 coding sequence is TGTGCCAGCAGTCTTTTAGCGGGAGGCTTCGACAATGAGCAGTTCTTC.

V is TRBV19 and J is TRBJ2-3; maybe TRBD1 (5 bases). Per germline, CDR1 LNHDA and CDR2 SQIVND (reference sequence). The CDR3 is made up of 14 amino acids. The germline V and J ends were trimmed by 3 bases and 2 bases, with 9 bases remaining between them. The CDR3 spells CASSIRVVTDTQYF. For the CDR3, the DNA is TGTGCCAGTAGTATCAGGGTGGTCACAGATACGCAGTATTTT. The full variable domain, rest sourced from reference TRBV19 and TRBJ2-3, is DGGITQSPKYLFRKEGQNVTLSCEQNLNHDAMYWYRQDPGQGLRLIYYSQIVNDFQKGDIAEGYSVSREKKESFPLTVTSAQKNPTAFYLCASSIRVVTDTQYFGPGTRLTVL.

CDR3 nucleotides: TGTGCCAGCAGCGTAGGACTAGCGGGAATCAATGAGCAGTTCTTC. Its protein is CASSVGLAGINEQFF. The gene calls are TRBV9 and TRBJ2-1; 11 nucleotides align to TRBD2. Germline trimming cut 0 bases from V and 6 bases from J; bases unmatched to any gene: 2. The CDR3 spans 15 residues. In germline, CDR1 is SGDLS, CDR2 YYNGEE.

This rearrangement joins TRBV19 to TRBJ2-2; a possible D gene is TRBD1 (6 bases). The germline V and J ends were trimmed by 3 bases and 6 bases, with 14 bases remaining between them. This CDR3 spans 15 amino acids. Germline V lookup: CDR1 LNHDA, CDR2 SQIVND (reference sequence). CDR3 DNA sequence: TGTGCCAGTAGTATTTTGCCAGGGGTGTCCGGGGAGCTGTTTTTT. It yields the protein CASSILPGVSGELFF.

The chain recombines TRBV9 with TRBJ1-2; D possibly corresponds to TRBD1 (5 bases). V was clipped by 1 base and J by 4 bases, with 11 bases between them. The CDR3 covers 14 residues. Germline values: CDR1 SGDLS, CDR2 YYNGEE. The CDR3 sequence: CASSVTGLLYGYTF. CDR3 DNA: TGTGCCAGCAGCGTAACAGGCCTACTCTATGGCTACACCTTC.

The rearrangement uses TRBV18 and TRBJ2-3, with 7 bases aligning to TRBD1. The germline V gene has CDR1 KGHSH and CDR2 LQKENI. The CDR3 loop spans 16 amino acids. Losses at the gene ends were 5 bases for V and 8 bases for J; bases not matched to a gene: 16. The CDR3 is CASSKQGSSQIGTQYF. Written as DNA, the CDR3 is TGTGCCAGCTCAAAACAGGGGAGCTCACAGATAGGTACGCAGTATTTT.

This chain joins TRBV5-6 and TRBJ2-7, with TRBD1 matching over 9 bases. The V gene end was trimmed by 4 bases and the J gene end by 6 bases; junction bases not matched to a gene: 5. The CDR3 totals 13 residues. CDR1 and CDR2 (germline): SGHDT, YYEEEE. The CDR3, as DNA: TGTGCCAGCAGCCGGACAGGGGTCAGCGAGCAGTACTTC. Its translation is CASSRTGVSEQYF.

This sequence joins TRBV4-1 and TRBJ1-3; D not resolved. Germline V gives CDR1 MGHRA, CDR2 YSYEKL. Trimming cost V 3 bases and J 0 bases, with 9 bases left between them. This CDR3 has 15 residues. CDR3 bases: TGCGCCAGCAGCCAGCCGATGAGCTCTGGAAACACCATATATTTT. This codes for CASSQPMSSGNTIYF.

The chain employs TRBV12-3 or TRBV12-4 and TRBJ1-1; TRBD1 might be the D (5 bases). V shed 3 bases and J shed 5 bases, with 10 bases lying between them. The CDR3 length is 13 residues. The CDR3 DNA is TGTGCCAGCAGTTTGATGGGGCAGACTGAAGCTTTCTTT. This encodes CASSLMGQTEAFF.

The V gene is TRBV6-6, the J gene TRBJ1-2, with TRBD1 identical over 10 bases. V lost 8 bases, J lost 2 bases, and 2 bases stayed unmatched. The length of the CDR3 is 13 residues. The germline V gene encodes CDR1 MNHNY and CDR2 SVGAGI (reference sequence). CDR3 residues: CASRQGANYGYTF. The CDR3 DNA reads TGTGCCAGCCGACAGGGGGCGAACTATGGCTACACCTTC.

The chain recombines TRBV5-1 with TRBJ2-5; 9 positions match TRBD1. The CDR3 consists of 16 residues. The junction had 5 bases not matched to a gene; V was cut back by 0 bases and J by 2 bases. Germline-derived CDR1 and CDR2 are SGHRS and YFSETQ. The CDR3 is CASSLAGQGIQETQYF. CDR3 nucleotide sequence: TGCGCCAGCAGCTTGGCGGGACAGGGTATTCAAGAGACCCAGTACTTC.

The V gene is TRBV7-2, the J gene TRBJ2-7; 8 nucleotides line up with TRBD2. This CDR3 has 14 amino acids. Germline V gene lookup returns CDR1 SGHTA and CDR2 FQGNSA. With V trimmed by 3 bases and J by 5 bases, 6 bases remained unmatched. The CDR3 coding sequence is TGTGCCAGCAGCTTCAGCGGGAGAGGCGACGAGCAGTACTTC. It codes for CASSFSGRGDEQYF.

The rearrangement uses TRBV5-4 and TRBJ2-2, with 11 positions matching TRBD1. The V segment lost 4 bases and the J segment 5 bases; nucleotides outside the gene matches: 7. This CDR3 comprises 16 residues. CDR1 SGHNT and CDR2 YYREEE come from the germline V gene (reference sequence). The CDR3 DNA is TGTGCCAGCAGCCCGAGGGGACAGGGGGGGACCGGGGAGCTGTTTTTT. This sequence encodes CASSPRGQGGTGELFF.

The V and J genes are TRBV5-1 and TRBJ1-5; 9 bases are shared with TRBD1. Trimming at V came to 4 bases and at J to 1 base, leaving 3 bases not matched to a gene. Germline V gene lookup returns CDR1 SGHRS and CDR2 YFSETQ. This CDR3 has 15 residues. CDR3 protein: CASSPGQGSNQPQHF. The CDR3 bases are TGCGCCAGCAGCCCCGGACAGGGGAGCAATCAGCCCCAGCATTTT.

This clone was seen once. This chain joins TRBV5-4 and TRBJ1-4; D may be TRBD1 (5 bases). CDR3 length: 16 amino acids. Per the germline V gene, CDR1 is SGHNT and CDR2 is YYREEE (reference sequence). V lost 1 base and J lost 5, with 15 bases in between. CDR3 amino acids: CASSLKRDGLNEKLFF. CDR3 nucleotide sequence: TGTGCCAGCAGCTTGAAGCGGGACGGGCTCAATGAAAAACTGTTTTTT.